These T cell receptor beta chains were read from a single sample in a study of T cell responses to AZD1222 COVID-19 vaccine. Libraries were prepared by immunoSEQ multiplex PCR; TCRdb keeps only in-frame clonotypes and omits some of them. The table includes 130,000 to 150,000 clones, 93% detected once. Sample: peripheral blood, taken after recovery from COVID-19. These TCRs come from an adult who had recovered from COVID-19. Both conserved end residues are part of each CDR3. The order of the fields is D gene, J gene, clone size, V gene, CDR3 DNA, CDR3 protein. D genes are given only for firm matches. Not all rows give a size; the values are once, few, many and, for expanded clones, a class.

.,TRBJ2-5,.,TRBV2,TGTGCCAGCAGTGTTACAGGGACCCAAGAGACCCAGTACTTC,CASSVTGTQETQYF
TRBD2,TRBJ2-7,.,TRBV15,TGTGCCACCAGCAGAGGACCCGGGACTAGCATTAACGAGCAGTACTTC,CATSRGPGTSINEQYF
.,TRBJ1-1,.,TRBV28,TGTGCCAGCAGACCGGGGGGGCCGGGGGTCCGAGCTTTCTTT,CASRPGGPGVRAFF
TRBD2,TRBJ2-7,.,TRBV6-2/TRBV6-3,TGTGCCAGCAGTTACTCCCGGCGGGGGGGTTATTACGAGCAGTACTTC,CASSYSRRGGYYEQYF
TRBD1,TRBJ1-1,.,TRBV7-6,TGTGCCAGCAGCTCGGGGACAGGGACCACTGAAGCTTTCTTT,CASSSGTGTTEAFF
TRBD1,TRBJ1-5,.,TRBV18,TGTGCCAGCTCACCGGATTATACTCGGACAGGGAATAGGGTTCAGCCCCAGCATTTT,CASSPDYTRTGNRVQPQHF
TRBD2,TRBJ2-7,.,TRBV10-1,TGCGCCAGCAGTGAGGGTACTAGCGGGAGTTCCTACGAGCAGTACTTC,CASSEGTSGSSYEQYF
TRBD2,TRBJ2-5,.,TRBV27,TGTGCCAGCAGTTTACTAGCGGGAACTTTGGAGACCCAGTACTTC,CASSLLAGTLETQYF
.,TRBJ1-1,.,TRBV27,TGTGCCAGCAGTTTCCTAGGGGATACTGAAGCTTTCTTT,CASSFLGDTEAFF
.,TRBJ2-7,.,TRBV20-1,TGCAGTGCTAGGGCCGGTTACGAGCAGTACTTC,CSARAGYEQYF
.,TRBJ2-2,.,TRBV20-1,TGCAGTGCTAGTCAAAACAGGGTTCATTCAAACGGGGAGCTGTTTTTT,CSASQNRVHSNGELFF
TRBD2,TRBJ2-7,.,TRBV29-1,TGCAGCGCCTGTGGGACTAGCGGGAGTCTCGACGAGCAGTACTTC,CSACGTSGSLDEQYF
TRBD1,TRBJ2-5,.,TRBV11-1,TGTGCCAGCAGCTCCGGACAGGGGGCAGGTCGAGAGACCCAGTACTTC,CASSSGQGAGRETQYF
TRBD2,TRBJ2-1,.,TRBV2,TGTGCCAGCAGTGAACTAGCGGGAGCCACTGGAGAGCAGTTCTTC,CASSELAGATGEQFF
TRBD1,TRBJ1-4,.,TRBV24-1,TGTGCCACCAGTGATTCGTCACAGGGGGCTGGGGAAAAACTGTTTTTT,CATSDSSQGAGEKLFF
.,TRBJ1-2,once,TRBV5-8,TGTGCCAGCAGACTCGTGCCGGGGACTAACTATGGCTACACCTTC,CASRLVPGTNYGYTF
.,TRBJ2-7,.,TRBV12-3/TRBV12-4,TGTGCCAGCAGTTTAATGGGATACGAGCAATACTTC,CASSLMGYEQYF
.,TRBJ1-5,.,TRBV19,TGTGCCAGTAGTATGATAAACGCCGAAACTTACAGGCATAGCAATCAGCCCCAGCATTTT,CASSMINAETYRHSNQPQHF
TRBD2,TRBJ2-1,few,TRBV2,TGTGCCAGCAGTCCTCGGACTAGCGGGTCCCTCAATGAGCAGTTCTTC,CASSPRTSGSLNEQFF
.,TRBJ2-1,.,TRBV27,TGTGCCAGCAGCCCTGGGACTTTACTTGGGAATGAGCAGTTCTTC,CASSPGTLLGNEQFF
TRBD1,TRBJ2-7,.,TRBV7-2,TGTGCCAGCAGCTCTAACAGGGGGCACCGCGAGCAGTACTTC,CASSSNRGHREQYF
.,TRBJ1-4,.,TRBV28,TGTGCCAGCAGTTTCTCAGGGTCCAATGAAAAACTGTTTTTT,CASSFSGSNEKLFF
.,TRBJ1-1,.,TRBV29-1,TGCAGCGTTTTCCTTGGGGCCACTGAAGCTTTCTTT,CSVFLGATEAFF
TRBD1,TRBJ1-3,.,TRBV19,TGTGCCAGTAGTATACCGACAGGGCGAAACACCATATATTTT,CASSIPTGRNTIYF
TRBD2,TRBJ2-7,.,TRBV9,TGTGCCAGCAGCGCTGGACTAGCGGGAGACGGCGAGCAGTACTTC,CASSAGLAGDGEQYF
.,TRBJ1-5,.,TRBV5-5,TGTGCCAGCAGCTTGGTGGGGGGCTTGGACAATCAGCCCCAGCATTTT,CASSLVGGLDNQPQHF
.,TRBJ2-5,.,TRBV25-1,TGTGCCAGCAGTGAAGGGGGGAGAGAGACCCAGTACTTC,CASSEGGRETQYF
.,TRBJ2-1,.,TRBV28,TGTGCCAGCAGCGACACTAGCTTCACGTCCTACAATGAGCAGTTCTTC,CASSDTSFTSYNEQFF
TRBD2,TRBJ2-2,.,TRBV27,TGTGCCAGCAGTCGCCCCTCTGGCGGGAGTGGTGCCGGGGAGCTGTTTTTT,CASSRPSGGSGAGELFF
.,TRBJ2-7,.,TRBV3-1/TRBV3-2,TGTGCCAGCAGCCAAGATATAAGTGGCAAACACTACGAGCAGTACTTC,CASSQDISGKHYEQYF
.,TRBJ1-3,.,TRBV3-1/TRBV3-2,TGTGCCAGCAGCCGAGACAGGCTCCCCTCTGGAAACACCATATATTTT,CASSRDRLPSGNTIYF
TRBD1,TRBJ1-4,.,TRBV28,TGTGCCAGCAGTTTGGTCAGGGGGCTGACCGTTACAACTAATGAAAAACTGTTTTTT,CASSLVRGLTVTTNEKLFF
TRBD1,TRBJ1-6,.,TRBV19,TGTGCCAGTAGTATTCAGTGGGACAGTCATTCACCCCTCCACTTT,CASSIQWDSHSPLHF
.,TRBJ2-3,.,TRBV10-3,TGTGCCATCACCACCGACAGGAGCACAGATACGCAGTATTTT,CAITTDRSTDTQYF
.,TRBJ2-7,.,TRBV18,TGTGCCAGCTCACCGGCCTACGAGCAGTACTTC,CASSPAYEQYF
TRBD2,TRBJ2-1,once,TRBV5-1,TGCGCCAGCAGTTTCACTAGCGGGAGGGTTCTCAATGAGCAGTTCTTC,CASSFTSGRVLNEQFF
TRBD1,TRBJ1-2,.,TRBV7-6,TGTGCCAGCAGCCCCCGGACAGGACCTAACTATGGCTACACCTTC,CASSPRTGPNYGYTF
.,TRBJ1-4,.,TRBV12-3/TRBV12-4,TGTGCCAGCAGTTTTAAGTTCGGGGAAAAACTGTTTTTT,CASSFKFGEKLFF
.,TRBJ1-1,.,TRBV7-9,TGTGCCAGCAGCCGTCAGGCGTGGTTCACTGAAGCTTTCTTT,CASSRQAWFTEAFF
TRBD1,TRBJ1-2,.,TRBV19,TGTGCCAGTAGTAACGACAGGGGGAACGACTATGGCTACACCTTC,CASSNDRGNDYGYTF
.,TRBJ2-2,once,TRBV27,TGTGCCAGCAGTTTTAAGTCATCCGGGGAGCTGTTTTTT,CASSFKSSGELFF
.,TRBJ1-6,few,TRBV28,TGTGCCAGCAGTTTAGGTACAGGGTTTAGTTCACCCCTCCACTTT,CASSLGTGFSSPLHF
TRBD2,TRBJ2-1,.,TRBV11-2,TGTGCCAGCAGTAAACTAGCGATGAGCTCCTACAATGAGCAGTTCTTC,CASSKLAMSSYNEQFF
TRBD2,TRBJ2-7,.,TRBV5-1,TGCGCCAGCAGCACCACTAGCGGGAGGAACTACGAGCAGTACTTC,CASSTTSGRNYEQYF
.,TRBJ2-1,once,TRBV10-3,TGTGCCATCACTCCAGGGACCTCCCTTGCGAATGAGCAGTTCTTC,CAITPGTSLANEQFF